These 28 T cell receptor beta chains originate from one sample sequenced in a study of CD8 T cells in ankylosing spondylitis. TCRdb redid the calling of the 5' RACE reads with MiXCR, one entry per CDR3 protein. The sample comprises some 250,000 distinct CDR3 sequences, about 24% of which are singletons, and roughly 0.67% rests with the top ten. The specimen sequenced was blood, either unsorted or a sorted T cell fraction (not recorded which). The receptors derive from a male donor with ankylosing spondylitis or in good health (not recorded which).

The chain links TRBV20-1 to TRBJ2-1; D ambiguous. The germline gives CDR1 DFQATT, CDR2 SNEGSKA (reference sequence). This CDR3 has 13 amino acids. Trimming stripped 1 base from V and 6 bases from J, with 10 bases between. CDR3 DNA: TGCAGTGCTAGAGCCAGTCCGGGCAATGAGCAGTTCTTC. This sequence encodes CSARASPGNEQFF.

The V call is TRBV12-3 or TRBV12-4, the J call TRBJ2-5, with D unresolved. Trimming took off 7 bases at V and 4 bases at J, with 13 bases between the two ends. This CDR3 comprises 13 residues. CDR3 coding DNA: TGTGCCAGCACCACCACCCCCTCAGAGACCCAGTACTTC. Translated: CASTTTPSETQYF.

The V gene is TRBV10-3, the J gene TRBJ2-3, with 10 nucleotides matching TRBD2. There are 15 residues in the CDR3. After removal of 4 bases from V and 1 base from J, the junction contained 2 bases not matched to a gene. The germline CDR1 and CDR2 sequences are ENHRY and SYGVKD. The CDR3 is CAISGTSGGTDTQYF. CDR3 nucleotides: TGTGCCATCAGTGGAACTAGCGGGGGCACAGATACGCAGTATTTT.

At least ten counts were recorded for this clonotype. The chain employs TRBV5-1 and TRBJ2-6; no clear D gene. The V end was cut by 0 bases, the J end by 8 bases, with 9 bases between. Germline CDR1 and CDR2: SGHRS and YFSETQ. The CDR3 runs to 14 residues. The CDR3 DNA is TGCGCCAGCAGCTTGGAGTGGGCAACCAACGTCCTGACTTTC. Translation: CASSLEWATNVLTF.

V usage is TRBV15 and J usage is TRBJ2-6; D not certain. Between the trimmed V and J ends, which lost 6 bases and 2 bases, there was a span of 5 bases. CDR1 is LNHNV and CDR2 is YYDKDF in the germline V gene (reference sequence). This CDR3 has 13 amino acids. The CDR3 bases are TGTGCCACCAGGGTCACTGGGGCCAACGTCCTGACTTTC. Residues: CATRVTGANVLTF. The full variable domain, in which reference TRBV15 and TRBJ2-6 provide the parts outside the CDR3, is DAMVIQNPRYQVTQFGKPVTLSCSQTLNHNVMYWYQQKSSQAPKLLFHYYDKDFNNEADTPDNFQSRRPNTSFCFLDIRSPGLGDTAMYLCATRVTGANVLTFGAGSRLTVL.

The chain recombines TRBV10-3 with TRBJ1-1; 7 nucleotides agree with TRBD1. CDR3 size: 14 residues. V shed 7 bases, J shed 1 base, and the junction held 6 bases outside the gene matches. CDR1 and CDR2 from the germline V gene are ENHRY and SYGVKD. CDR3 nucleotide sequence: TGTGCCATCAACCGACAGGGATCGAACACTGAAGCTTTCTTT. It specifies CAINRQGSNTEAFF.

In its sample, this clonotype was seen many times. V usage is TRBV21-1 and J usage is TRBJ2-7. TRBV21-1 is given as a pseudogene. The CDR3 sequence is 11 residues long. The CDR3 DNA reads TGTGCCAACTTAGGAAACTGCGAGCAGTACTTC. It specifies CANLGNCEQYF.

This sequence joins TRBV5-6 and TRBJ2-7; D is ambiguous. Germline V CDR1 and CDR2: SGHDT, YYEEEE. Between the trimmed V and J ends, which lost 4 bases and 0 bases, there was a span of 8 bases. The CDR3 is made up of 13 amino acids. The CDR3 spells CASSRVDSYEQYF. The CDR3 DNA follows: TGTGCCAGCAGCCGGGTGGACTCCTACGAGCAGTACTTC.

There are a few counts of this clonotype. The genes are TRBV20-1 and TRBJ1-2, with a tentative D call TRBD1 (6 bases). The germline V gene has CDR1 DFQATT and CDR2 SNEGSKA (reference sequence). This CDR3 region has 18 residues. Trimming stripped 1 base from V and 8 bases from J, with 29 bases between. The CDR3 DNA reads TGCAGTGCTAGAGGGGGAGCCGCGTTTTCAGGGGAAAATGTAGGCTACACCTTC. Its translation: CSARGGAAFSGENVGYTF.

This sequence joins TRBV20-1 and TRBJ1-2, with 8 nucleotides matching TRBD1. V lost 5 bases and J lost 6; bases outside the gene matches: 8. Germline CDR1 is DFQATT and CDR2 is SNEGSKA (reference sequence). CDR3 length: 13 amino acids. In nucleotides, the CDR3 is TGCAGTGCTGGGACAGGAAAGGAGGATGGCTACACCTTC. Protein product: CSAGTGKEDGYTF.

V and J are TRBV25-1 and TRBJ1-4; D possibly corresponds to TRBD1 (5 bases). Germline V gives CDR1 MGHDK, CDR2 SYGVNS. The CDR3 is 18 amino acids. Trimming left V 3 bases short and J 0 bases short, with 17 bases between. The CDR3 here is CASSEAWGRWSTNEKLFF. DNA for the CDR3: TGTGCCAGCAGTGAGGCGTGGGGGAGGTGGTCAACTAATGAAAAACTGTTTTTT.

This clonotype was seen more than once but under ten times. This chain connects TRBV29-1 to TRBJ2-5, with D possibly called TRBD1 or TRBD2 (5 bases each). In germline, CDR1 is SQVTM, CDR2 ANQGSEA. V dropped 8 bases and J dropped 3 bases, with 16 bases sitting between them. CDR3 size: 13 residues. CDR3 sequence: CSSRDGSKETQYF. CDR3 DNA: TGCAGCTCTCGGGACGGATCGAAAGAGACCCAGTACTTC.

This clonotype was counted only a few times. The chain recombines TRBV12-3 or TRBV12-4 with TRBJ2-2; possibly TRBD2 for D (6 bases). Trimming left V 7 bases short and J 4 bases short, with 16 bases between. The CDR3 runs 15 residues. As DNA, the CDR3 is TGTGCCAGCACCACACAGGACGGGGGCACCGGGGAGCTGTTTTTT. It codes for CASTTQDGGTGELFF.

This chain connects TRBV29-1 to TRBJ2-7; TRBD1 might be the D (6 bases). The CDR3 loop spans 13 amino acids. CDR1 and CDR2 from the germline V gene are SQVTM and ANQGSEA. Trimming took off 1 base at V and 1 base at J, with 8 bases between the two ends. Here the CDR3 DNA reads TGCAGCGTTGAAGTTCAGGGGTCCTACGAGCAGTACTTC. As protein: CSVEVQGSYEQYF.

V gene TRBV20-1 combines with J gene TRBJ2-5; possible D gene TRBD2, 6 bases. Germline lookup yields CDR1 DFQATT and CDR2 SNEGSKA (reference sequence). The CDR3 covers 13 residues. Trimming pared 1 base from V and 5 bases from J, leaving 11 bases between. The CDR3: CSARGLVGETQYF. DNA for the CDR3: TGCAGTGCTAGAGGACTAGTGGGGGAGACCCAGTACTTC.

The table lists this clonotype with many counts. The chain employs TRBV20-1 and TRBJ1-1, with 7 bases lining up with TRBD1. The junction had 11 bases not matched to a gene; V was cut back by 2 bases and J by 8 bases. The CDR3 is made up of 14 amino acids. CDR1 DFQATT and CDR2 SNEGSKA come from the germline V gene (reference sequence). This CDR3 reads CSARPPDRSSEAFF. CDR3 bases: TGCAGTGCTAGACCGCCGGACAGGTCCTCAGAAGCTTTCTTT.

The CDR3 sequence is CASSLEGQEAKNIQYF. The DNA of the CDR3 is TGTGCCAGCAGTTTGGAGGGACAGGAAGCCAAAAACATTCAGTACTTC. V usage is TRBV27 and J usage is TRBJ2-4, with 8 positions matching TRBD1. Trimming cost V 3 bases and J 0 bases; bases outside gene matches: 4. The CDR3 is 16 residues long. Germline values: CDR1 MNHEY, CDR2 SMNVEV (reference sequence).

This chain links TRBV5-4 with TRBJ2-5, with 7 bases matching TRBD1. This CDR3 is 14 amino acids long. Germline CDR1 and CDR2: SGHNT and YYREEE (reference sequence). Trimming at V came to 1 base and at J to 4 bases, leaving 4 bases not matched to a gene. The CDR3 DNA sequence: TGTGCCAGCAGCTTGCAGGCAGGGGGAGAGACCCAGTACTTC. Its protein is CASSLQAGGETQYF.

This clonotype was seen ten or more times. The V and J genes are TRBV10-3 and TRBJ2-5, with TRBD2 matching 12 bases. The CDR3 is made up of 14 amino acids. V dropped 5 bases and J dropped 5; count of bases not matched to a gene: 3. The V gene's germline CDR1 is ENHRY and CDR2 SYGVKD. Here the CDR3 DNA reads TGTGCCATCAGTCCCCTAGCGGGGGGGGAGACCCAGTACTTC. Amino acid sequence: CAISPLAGGETQYF.

V and J are TRBV10-1 and TRBJ2-5, with D perhaps matching TRBD2 (5 bases). The germline V and J ends were trimmed by 3 bases and 5 bases, with 10 bases remaining between them. Germline CDR1 WNHNN, CDR2 SYGVQD (reference sequence). CDR3 length: 13 amino acids. The CDR3 loop is CASSDAGSETQYF. Written as DNA, the CDR3 is TGCGCCAGCAGTGACGCGGGTTCGGAGACCCAGTACTTC.

This clonotype was seen repeatedly, ten times or more. The V gene is TRBV4-1, the J gene TRBJ2-7, with D unclear. This CDR3 is 14 amino acids long. Trimming took 4 bases from V and 2 from J, leaving 12 bases between them. Germline values: CDR1 MGHRA, CDR2 YSYEKL. The CDR3 spells CASSPPGRPYEQYF. For the CDR3, the DNA is TGCGCCAGCAGCCCTCCGGGCCGTCCCTACGAGCAGTACTTC.

This clonotype was seen at least ten times. V is TRBV6-2 or TRBV6-3 and J is TRBJ2-3, with D maybe TRBD1 (5 bases). Germline V lookup: CDR1 MNHEY, CDR2 SVGEGT. The CDR3 contains 14 residues. V was trimmed by 2 bases and J by 2 bases, leaving 8 bases between them. The chain's CDR3 is CASSYNGHTDTQYF. The CDR3 DNA is TGTGCCAGCAGTTACAACGGACACACAGATACGCAGTATTTT.

This clonotype was seen many times. The chain links TRBV3-1 to TRBJ2-3, with 9 bases identical to TRBD2. CDR1 and CDR2 (germline): LGHDT, YNNKEL (reference sequence). This CDR3 comprises 16 residues. V dropped 6 bases and J dropped 4; count of bases not matched to a gene: 11. CDR3: CASRQTSGSLPDTQYF. For the CDR3, the DNA is TGTGCCAGCAGACAGACTAGCGGATCCCTCCCAGATACGCAGTATTTT.

There are many counts of this clonotype. The V gene is TRBV10-3, the J gene TRBJ1-5; the match to TRBD1 covers 8 bases. Germline lookup yields CDR1 ENHRY and CDR2 SYGVKD. J lost 3 bases, V lost 10 bases, and 8 bases had no gene match. The CDR3 length is 14 residues. In DNA form, the CDR3 reads TGTGCCACCGGACAGGGAGGGGACAATCAGCCCCAGCATTTT. It codes for CATGQGGDNQPQHF.

This clonotype occurred many times. The chain employs TRBV7-3 and TRBJ2-1; 7 bases fit TRBD1. The CDR3 is made up of 14 amino acids. Trimming took 5 bases from V and 6 from J; bases not matched to a gene: 7. Per germline, CDR1 SGHTA and CDR2 FQGTGA. The CDR3 DNA sequence: TGTGCCAGCAGCCCGGGACAGCCTCTCAATGAGCAGTTCTTC. This encodes CASSPGQPLNEQFF.

The J gene is TRBJ2-3, the V gene TRBV5-5, with 12 bases fitting TRBD2. The V gene end was trimmed by 1 base and the J gene end by 7 bases; junction bases not matched to a gene: 10. The CDR3 length is 17 residues. The V gene's germline CDR1 is SGHKS and CDR2 YYEKEE (reference sequence). The CDR3 coding sequence is TGTGCCAGCAGCTTGAGGTCTAGCGGGGGGGCGATATATACGCAGTATTTT. Its translation is CASSLRSSGGAIYTQYF.

There are a few counts of this clonotype. The chain employs TRBV20-1 and TRBJ1-1; D is unresolved. The CDR3 consists of 14 residues. Germline values: CDR1 DFQATT, CDR2 SNEGSKA (reference sequence). The V gene lost 0 bases and the J gene lost 1 base, with 9 bases spanning the gap. The CDR3 nucleotides are TGCAGTGCTAGAGATGCAGTAGCGAACACTGAAGCTTTCTTT. Protein sequence: CSARDAVANTEAFF.

This clonotype was seen more than once but under ten times. The chain joins TRBV7-2 to TRBJ2-2; 10 positions agree with TRBD1. CDR1 is SGHTA and CDR2 is FQGNSA in the germline V gene. The CDR3 is 15 amino acids. V shed 0 bases and J 5 bases; nucleotides not matched to a gene: 0. CDR3 residues: CASSLAGQGTGELFF. The CDR3 DNA reads as TGTGCCAGCAGCTTAGCGGGACAGGGGACCGGGGAGCTGTTTTTT. The whole variable domain, remainder taken from reference TRBV7-2 and TRBJ2-2, is GAGVSQSPSNKVTEKGKDVELRCDPISGHTALYWYRQSLGQGLEFLIYFQGNSAPDKSGLPSDRFSAERTGGSVSTLTIQRTQQEDSAVYLCASSLAGQGTGELFFGEGSRLTVL.